This T cell receptor beta chain originates from a study of cytomegalovirus exposure and HLA in healthy donors. A single count supports this clone. The PCR made use of 60 Vbeta and 13 Jbeta primers. Only in-frame clones appear in the TCRdb table, and some are missing; sequencing was by immunoSEQ multiplex PCR. The sample carries about 130,000 clones, 76% recorded once. Germline assignment: CDR1 MNHEY and CDR2 SMNVEV (reference sequence). CDR3 size: 13 residues. V shed 3 bases and J shed 7 bases, with 12 bases lying between them. The receptor was derived from a man in his forties in good health and CMV-seronegative. Specimen: PBMCs. The rearrangement uses TRBV27 and TRBJ2-5; possibly TRBD1 for D (5 bases). DNA for the CDR3: TGTGCCAGCAGTTTTGGGGCATTGCGGACCCAGTACTTC. It is translated as CASSFGALRTQYF.